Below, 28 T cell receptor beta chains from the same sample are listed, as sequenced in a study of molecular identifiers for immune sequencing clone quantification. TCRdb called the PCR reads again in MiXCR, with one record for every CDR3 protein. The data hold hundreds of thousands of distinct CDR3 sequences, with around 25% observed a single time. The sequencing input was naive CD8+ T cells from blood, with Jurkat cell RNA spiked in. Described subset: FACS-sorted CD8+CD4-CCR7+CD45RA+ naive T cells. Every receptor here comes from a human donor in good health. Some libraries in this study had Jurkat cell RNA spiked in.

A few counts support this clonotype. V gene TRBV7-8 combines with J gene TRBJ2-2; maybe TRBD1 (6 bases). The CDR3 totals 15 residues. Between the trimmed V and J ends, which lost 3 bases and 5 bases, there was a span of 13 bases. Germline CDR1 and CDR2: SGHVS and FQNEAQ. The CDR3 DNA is TGTGCCAGCAGCTTTCTGGACAGAGCGACCGGGGAGCTGTTTTTT. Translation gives CASSFLDRATGELFF.

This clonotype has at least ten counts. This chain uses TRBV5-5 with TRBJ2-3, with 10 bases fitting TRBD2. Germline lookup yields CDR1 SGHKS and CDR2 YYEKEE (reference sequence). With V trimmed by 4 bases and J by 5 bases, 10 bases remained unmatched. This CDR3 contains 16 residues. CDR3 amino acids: CASSGASGSRIDTQYF. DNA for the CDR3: TGTGCCAGCAGCGGAGCTAGCGGGAGCAGAATAGATACGCAGTATTTT.

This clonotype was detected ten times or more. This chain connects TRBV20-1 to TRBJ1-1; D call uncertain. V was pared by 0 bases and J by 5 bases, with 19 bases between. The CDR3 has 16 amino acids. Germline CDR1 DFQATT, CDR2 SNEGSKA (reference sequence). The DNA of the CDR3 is TGCAGTGCTAGAGATCCCCACCGGGAAGTAGAAACTGAAGCTTTCTTT. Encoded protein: CSARDPHREVETEAFF.

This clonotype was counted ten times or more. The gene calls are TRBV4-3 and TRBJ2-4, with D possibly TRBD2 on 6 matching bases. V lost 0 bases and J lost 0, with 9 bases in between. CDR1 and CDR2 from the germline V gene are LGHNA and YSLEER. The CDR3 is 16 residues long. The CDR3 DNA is TGCGCCAGCAGCCAAGACGGGACTCAAGCCAAAAACATTCAGTACTTC. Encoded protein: CASSQDGTQAKNIQYF.

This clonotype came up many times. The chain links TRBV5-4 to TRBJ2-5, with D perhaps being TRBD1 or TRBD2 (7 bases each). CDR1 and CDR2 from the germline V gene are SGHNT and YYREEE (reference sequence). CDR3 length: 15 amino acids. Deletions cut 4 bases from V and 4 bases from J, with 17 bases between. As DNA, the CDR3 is TGTGCCAGCAGCGGGGGGGACAGTAGTGGAGAGACCCAGTACTTC. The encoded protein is CASSGGDSSGETQYF.

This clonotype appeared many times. The CDR3 DNA is TGTGCCAGCAGCCTCGAGTTGTACCAAGAGACCCAGTACTTC. Its protein is CASSLELYQETQYF. The chain joins TRBV7-2 to TRBJ2-5; no clear D gene. V was cut by 5 bases and J by 0 bases, with 10 bases left in between. Germline V lookup: CDR1 SGHTA, CDR2 FQGNSA. CDR3 length: 14 amino acids.

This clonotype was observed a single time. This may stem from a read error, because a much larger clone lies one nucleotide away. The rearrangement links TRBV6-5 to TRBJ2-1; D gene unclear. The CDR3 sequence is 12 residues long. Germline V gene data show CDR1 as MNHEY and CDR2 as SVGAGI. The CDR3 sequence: CASSKGDNEQSF. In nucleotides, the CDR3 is TGTGCCAGCAGCAAAGGAGACAATGAGCAGTCCTTC.

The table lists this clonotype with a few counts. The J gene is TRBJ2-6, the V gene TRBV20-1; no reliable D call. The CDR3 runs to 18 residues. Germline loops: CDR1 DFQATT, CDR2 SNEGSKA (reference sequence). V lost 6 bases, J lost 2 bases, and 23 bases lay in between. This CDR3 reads CSAVEDDEVGPGANVLTF. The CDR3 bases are TGCAGTGCGGTAGAGGACGACGAAGTAGGACCTGGGGCCAACGTCCTGACTTTC.

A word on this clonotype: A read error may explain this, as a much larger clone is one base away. CDR3 protein: CSVPGHTF. The CDR3 nucleotides read TGCAGCGTCCCTGGCCACACCTTC. The chain employs TRBV29-1 and TRBJ1-2, with D uncertain. Germline CDR1 is SQVTM and CDR2 is ANQGSEA. The CDR3 consists of 8 residues.

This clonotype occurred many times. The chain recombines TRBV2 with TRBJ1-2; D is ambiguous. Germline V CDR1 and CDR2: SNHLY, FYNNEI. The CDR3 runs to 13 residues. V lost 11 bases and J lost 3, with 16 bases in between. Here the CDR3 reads CAATPWEDYGYTF. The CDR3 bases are TGTGCCGCTACTCCATGGGAGGACTATGGCTACACCTTC.

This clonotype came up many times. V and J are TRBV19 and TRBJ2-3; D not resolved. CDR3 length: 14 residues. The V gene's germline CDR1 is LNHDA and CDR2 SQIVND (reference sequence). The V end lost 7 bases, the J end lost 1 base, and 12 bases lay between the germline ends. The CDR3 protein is CASNQVMGTDTQYF. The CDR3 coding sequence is TGTGCCAGTAATCAAGTCATGGGCACAGATACGCAGTATTTT.

For the CDR3, the DNA is TGCGCCAGCAGCCCACTAGCGGGGGGGCCCCCAGATACGCAGTATTTT. Amino acid sequence: CASSPLAGGPPDTQYF. The chain couples TRBV4-1 to TRBJ2-3, with 13 bases that match TRBD2. The trim removed 4 bases at V and 4 bases at J, leaving 5 bases unmatched. Per germline, CDR1 MGHRA and CDR2 YSYEKL. This CDR3 has 16 amino acids.

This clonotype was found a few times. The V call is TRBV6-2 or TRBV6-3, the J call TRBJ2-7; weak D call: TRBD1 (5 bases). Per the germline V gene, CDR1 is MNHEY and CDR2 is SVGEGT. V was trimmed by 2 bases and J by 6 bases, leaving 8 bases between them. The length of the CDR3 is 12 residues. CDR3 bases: TGTGCCAGCAGTTACGGGGCAATCGAGCAGTACTTC. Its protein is CASSYGAIEQYF.

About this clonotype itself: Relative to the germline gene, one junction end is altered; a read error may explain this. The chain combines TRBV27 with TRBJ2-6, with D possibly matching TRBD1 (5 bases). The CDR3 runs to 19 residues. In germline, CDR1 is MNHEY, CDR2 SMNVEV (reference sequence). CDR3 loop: CASTPEIGRQTSGAPVLPF. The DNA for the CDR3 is TGTGCCAGCACCCCCGAAATAGGACGACAAACCTCTGGGGCCCCCGTCTTGCCTTTC.

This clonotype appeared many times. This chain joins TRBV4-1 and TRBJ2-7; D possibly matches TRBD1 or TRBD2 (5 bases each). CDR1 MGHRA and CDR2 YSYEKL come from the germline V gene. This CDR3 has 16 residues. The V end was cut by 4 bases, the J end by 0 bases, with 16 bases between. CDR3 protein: CASSLSGTGTSYEQYF. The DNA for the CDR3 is TGCGCCAGCAGCCTGTCCGGGACGGGTACCTCCTACGAGCAGTACTTC.

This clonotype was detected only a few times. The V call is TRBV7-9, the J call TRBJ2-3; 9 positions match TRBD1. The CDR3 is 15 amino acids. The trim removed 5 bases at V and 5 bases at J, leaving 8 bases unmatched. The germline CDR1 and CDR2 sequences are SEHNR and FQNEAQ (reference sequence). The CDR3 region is CASSAKQGALDTQYF. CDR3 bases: TGTGCCAGCAGCGCCAAACAGGGGGCCTTAGATACGCAGTATTTT.

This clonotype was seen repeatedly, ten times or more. The CDR3 DNA sequence: TGCAGTGCTAGAGGCAGCCACGAGCAGTACTTC. This translates into CSARGSHEQYF. V usage is TRBV20-1 and J usage is TRBJ2-7; no firm D call. In germline, CDR1 is DFQATT, CDR2 SNEGSKA (reference sequence). Trimming stripped 1 base from V and 5 bases from J, with 6 bases between. The CDR3 loop spans 11 amino acids.

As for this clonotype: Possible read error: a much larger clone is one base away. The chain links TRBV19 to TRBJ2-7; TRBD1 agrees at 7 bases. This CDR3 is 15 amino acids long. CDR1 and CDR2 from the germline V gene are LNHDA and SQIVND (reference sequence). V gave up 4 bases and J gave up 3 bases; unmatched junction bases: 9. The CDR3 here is CASSTPGTEIYEQYF. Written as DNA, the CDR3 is TGTGCCAGTAGTACCCCCGGGACAGAGATCTACGAGCAGTACTTC.

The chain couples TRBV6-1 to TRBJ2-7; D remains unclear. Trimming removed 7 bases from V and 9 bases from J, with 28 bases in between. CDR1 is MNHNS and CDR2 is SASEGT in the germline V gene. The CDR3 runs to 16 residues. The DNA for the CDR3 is TGTGCCAGCATGCTGGGTGGCAGGTTGGGATCGATGGGGCAGTACTTC. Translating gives CASMLGGRLGSMGQYF.

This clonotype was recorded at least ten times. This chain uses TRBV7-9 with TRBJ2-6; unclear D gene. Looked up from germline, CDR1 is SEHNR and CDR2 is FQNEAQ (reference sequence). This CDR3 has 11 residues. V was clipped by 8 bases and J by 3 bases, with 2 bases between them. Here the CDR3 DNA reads TGTGCCAGCCATGGGGCCAACGTCCTGACTTTC. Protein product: CASHGANVLTF.

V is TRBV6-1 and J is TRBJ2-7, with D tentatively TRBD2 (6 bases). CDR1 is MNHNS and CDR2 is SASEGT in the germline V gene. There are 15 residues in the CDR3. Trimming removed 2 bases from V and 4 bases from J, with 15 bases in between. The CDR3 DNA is TGTGCCAGCAGTGAATTCCGGGAGCTGGGTTACGAGCAGTACTTC. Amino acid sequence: CASSEFRELGYEQYF.

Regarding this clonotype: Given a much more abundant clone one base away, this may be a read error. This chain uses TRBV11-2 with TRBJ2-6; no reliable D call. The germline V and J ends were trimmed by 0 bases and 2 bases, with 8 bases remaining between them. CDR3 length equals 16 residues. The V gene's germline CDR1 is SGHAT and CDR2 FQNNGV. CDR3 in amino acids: CASSLDPIPGANVLTF. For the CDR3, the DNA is TGTGCCAGCAGCTTAGACCCCATACCTGGGGCCAACGTCCTGACTTTC.

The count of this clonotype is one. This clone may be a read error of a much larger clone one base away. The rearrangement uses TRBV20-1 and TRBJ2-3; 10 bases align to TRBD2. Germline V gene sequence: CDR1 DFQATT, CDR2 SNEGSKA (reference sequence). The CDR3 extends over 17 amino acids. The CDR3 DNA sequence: TGCAGTGCTAGTCAGTACCTAGCGGGGGAAGGCACAGATAGGCAGTATTTT. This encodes CSASQYLAGEGTDRQYF.

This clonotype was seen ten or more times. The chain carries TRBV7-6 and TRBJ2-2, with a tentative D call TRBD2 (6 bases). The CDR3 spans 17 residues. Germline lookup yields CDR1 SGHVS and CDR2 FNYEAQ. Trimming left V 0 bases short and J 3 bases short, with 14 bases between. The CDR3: CASSLARRGSDTGELFF. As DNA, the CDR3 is TGTGCCAGCAGCTTAGCGCGCCGGGGGAGTGACACCGGGGAGCTGTTTTTT.

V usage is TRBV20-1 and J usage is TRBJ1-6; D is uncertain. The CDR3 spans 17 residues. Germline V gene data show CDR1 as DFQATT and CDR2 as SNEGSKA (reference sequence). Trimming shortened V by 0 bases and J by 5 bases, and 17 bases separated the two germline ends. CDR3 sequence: CSARDINGVRHNSPLHF. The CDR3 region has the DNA TGCAGTGCTAGAGATATTAATGGCGTAAGACATAATTCACCCCTCCACTTT.

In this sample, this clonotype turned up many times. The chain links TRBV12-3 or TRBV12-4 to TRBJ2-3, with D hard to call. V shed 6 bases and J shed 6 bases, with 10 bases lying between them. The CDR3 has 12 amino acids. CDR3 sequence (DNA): TGTGCCAGCAGCACATCCGGGGATACGCAGTATTTT. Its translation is CASSTSGDTQYF.

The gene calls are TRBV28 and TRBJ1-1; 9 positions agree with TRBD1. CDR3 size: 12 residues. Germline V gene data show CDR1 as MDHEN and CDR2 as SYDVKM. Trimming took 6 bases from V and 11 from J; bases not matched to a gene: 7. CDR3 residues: CASSWTGAGAFF. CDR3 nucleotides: TGTGCCAGCAGCTGGACAGGGGCCGGGGCTTTCTTT.

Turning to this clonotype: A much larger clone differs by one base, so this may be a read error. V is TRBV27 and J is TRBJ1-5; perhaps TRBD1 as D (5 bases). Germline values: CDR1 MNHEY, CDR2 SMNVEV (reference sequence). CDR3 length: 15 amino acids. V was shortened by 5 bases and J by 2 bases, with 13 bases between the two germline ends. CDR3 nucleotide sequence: TGTGCCAGCAGTAAGCAGGGAGCGGGCAATCAGCCCCAGCATTTT. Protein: CASSKQGAGNQPQHF.